This T cell receptor (beta chain) was captured in a study of OX40 agonist ivuxolimab in advanced cancers. Profiling relied on immunoSEQ multiplex PCR, and the TCRdb table lists in-frame clones only, not all of them. The table has 25,000 to 40,000 clones, 82% seen once; the top ten hold about 20%. Trimming pared 2 bases from V and 7 bases from J, leaving 14 bases between. Germline V gene data show CDR1 as SGHTA and CDR2 as FQGTGA. The CDR3 has 15 amino acids. This material consisted of CD4+ or CD8+ T cells sorted from blood, taken in a trial of the OX40 agonist ivuxolimab. The TCR sequence derives from an adult with an advanced solid tumor such as melanoma, head and neck, liver or kidney cancer. J is TRBJ2-2 and V is TRBV7-3; D call uncertain. The CDR3 is CASSLALAGNGELFF. DNA of the CDR3: TGTGCCAGCAGCTTAGCTCTGGCAGGCAACGGGGAGCTGTTTTTT.